One and the same sample provided the 14 T cell receptor beta chains below, sequenced in a study of molecular identifiers for immune sequencing clone quantification (dated by TCRdb to about 2018). Library generation was performed with PCR. This sample was sequenced with an Illumina HiSeq 4000. TCRdb reanalyzed the raw reads on its own, using fastp at Q25 for trimming and MiXCR for clone calling, and kept in-frame beta chains. A single entry per CDR3 protein holds the most common genes and DNA from its merged rows. The sample table contains 600,000 to 650,000 distinct CDR3 sequences; only one count was recorded for about 20% of them. Jointly, the top ten make up roughly 0.85% of the sample. Sequenced input: naive CD8+ T cells from blood, with Jurkat cell RNA spiked in. The cell subset or site label, read with the paper, signifies: FACS-sorted CD8+CD4-CCR7+CD45RA+ naive T cells. The origin of the receptors is a human donor in good health. Some libraries in this study had Jurkat cell RNA spiked in.

This clonotype was detected ten times or more. J is TRBJ2-4 and V is TRBV20-1; D gene uncertain. Trimming cost V 0 bases and J 5 bases, with 11 bases left between them. Germline loops: CDR1 DFQATT, CDR2 SNEGSKA (reference sequence). The CDR3 covers 14 residues. The CDR3 bases are TGCAGTGCTAGAGATCTCGGCGGTCAAAACATTCAGTACTTC. Amino acid sequence: CSARDLGGQNIQYF.

About this clonotype: A much larger clone lies one base from this, so it may be a read error. V and J are TRBV29-1 and TRBJ2-5; tentative D call: TRBD2 (6 bases). This CDR3 is built from 11 residues. The germline V gene has CDR1 SQVTM and CDR2 ANQGSEA. CDR3 DNA: TGCAGCGTTGTGCGGGGAGAGGCCCAGTACTTC. Protein product: CSVVRGEAQYF.

This clonotype was seen at least ten times. The chain is built from TRBV20-1 and TRBJ2-2, with 8 positions matching TRBD2. The CDR3 runs 16 residues. V gave up 3 bases and J gave up 3 bases; unmatched junction bases: 9. Germline-derived CDR1 and CDR2 are DFQATT and SNEGSKA (reference sequence). CDR3: CSARTSGGIYTGELFF. CDR3 coding DNA: TGCAGTGCTAGGACAAGCGGGGGAATTTACACCGGGGAGCTGTTTTTT.

This clonotype was seen many times. The genes are TRBV4-2 and TRBJ2-7, with D hard to call. Germline V gene lookup returns CDR1 LGHNA and CDR2 YNFKEQ. The CDR3 contains 16 residues. V lost 0 bases and J lost 5, with 17 bases in between. The chain's CDR3 is CASSQELRRLDDEQYF. Here the CDR3 DNA reads TGTGCCAGCAGCCAAGAGTTGCGACGGCTAGATGACGAGCAGTACTTC.

Only a few counts were recorded for this clonotype. At one boundary the junction diverges from the germline segment, which might be a read error. V usage is TRBV5-3 and J usage is TRBJ2-2; D is perhaps TRBD1 or TRBD2 (5 bases each). TRBV5-3 is sorted into the ORF group, with uncertain function. The CDR3 runs to 15 residues. The CDR3 DNA follows: TGTGCCAGCAGCTTGGTCGGGACGGACACCGGGGAGCTGTTTTTT. Residues: CASSLVGTDTGELFF.

The chain is built from TRBV7-8 and TRBJ1-1; D is uncertain. Germline lookup yields CDR1 SGHVS and CDR2 FQNEAQ. The CDR3 extends over 21 amino acids. Trimming took 3 bases from V and 0 from J, leaving 29 bases between them. The CDR3 loop is CASSFQRHTQCTKGLNTEAFF. The CDR3 DNA reads as TGTGCCAGCAGCTTTCAAAGACATACCCAATGTACAAAGGGTTTGAACACTGAAGCTTTCTTT.

At least ten counts were recorded for this clonotype. The genes are TRBV9 and TRBJ2-7; the D gene could be TRBD1 or TRBD2 (5 bases each). The germline V gene has CDR1 SGDLS and CDR2 YYNGEE. The CDR3 is made up of 15 amino acids. The V end lost 0 bases, the J end lost 2 bases, and 12 bases lay between the germline ends. This CDR3 is CASSVAPGAAYEQYF. In DNA form, the CDR3 reads TGTGCCAGCAGCGTAGCACCCGGGGCGGCCTACGAGCAGTACTTC.

This clonotype has more than one count but fewer than ten. The chain joins TRBV19 to TRBJ2-1; a possible D gene is TRBD2 (6 bases). The CDR3 runs 16 residues. In germline, CDR1 is LNHDA, CDR2 SQIVND (reference sequence). Trimming took 3 bases from V and 6 from J, leaving 18 bases between them. In DNA form, the CDR3 reads TGTGCCAGTAGTATTTCGACTAGAGGTAGCGGCAATGAGCAGTTCTTC. This encodes CASSISTRGSGNEQFF.

As for this clonotype: This clone may be a read error of a much larger clone one base away. The V and J genes are TRBV5-1 and TRBJ1-2; D gene ambiguous. The CDR3 extends over 17 amino acids. Between the trimmed V and J ends, which lost 1 base and 8 bases, there was a span of 24 bases. Germline loops: CDR1 SGHRS, CDR2 YFSETQ. The DNA of the CDR3 is TGCGCCAGCAGCTTGACCTTCGGGTCAGCAGAGGGAGGAGGCTACACCTTC. It yields the protein CASSLTFGSAEGGGYTF.

This clonotype appeared a few times. V and J are TRBV28 and TRBJ1-6, with a tentative D call TRBD1 (5 bases). V was pared by 6 bases and J by 0 bases, with 18 bases between. The CDR3 extends over 18 amino acids. CDR1 and CDR2 from the germline V gene are MDHEN and SYDVKM. For the CDR3, the DNA is TGTGCCAGCAGAGGCAGGGATATACCGAGCTCCTATAATTCACCCCTCCACTTT. This encodes CASRGRDIPSSYNSPLHF. The entire variable domain, with the rest obtained from reference TRBV28 and TRBJ1-6, is as follows: DVKVTQSSRYLVKRTGEKVFLECVQDMDHENMFWYRQDPGLGLRLIYFSYDVKMKEKGDIPEGYSVSREKKERFSLILESASTNQTSMYLCASRGRDIPSSYNSPLHFGNGTRLTVT.

This clonotype showed up many times. The rearrangement uses TRBV5-5 and TRBJ2-7, with D perhaps TRBD1 or TRBD2 (5 bases each). This CDR3 contains 14 residues. Deletions cut 0 bases from V and 2 bases from J, with 9 bases between. Germline V gives CDR1 SGHKS, CDR2 YYEKEE (reference sequence). This chain's CDR3 is CASSLGVGAYEQYF. CDR3 nucleotides: TGTGCCAGCAGCTTGGGGGTGGGGGCCTACGAGCAGTACTTC.

This clonotype was seen ten or more times. The gene calls are TRBV29-1 and TRBJ1-5; 7 positions agree with TRBD1. Germline V gene data show CDR1 as SQVTM and CDR2 as ANQGSEA. The ends lost 1 base at V and 6 bases at J; junction bases unmatched: 6. The CDR3 extends over 14 amino acids. The CDR3 reads CSVEVEGASQPQHF. CDR3 nucleotides: TGCAGCGTTGAAGTGGAGGGGGCAAGTCAGCCCCAGCATTTT.

This clonotype has ten or more counts. The chain joins TRBV27 to TRBJ1-1, with D maybe TRBD1 (6 bases). CDR3 length equals 14 residues. Looked up from germline, CDR1 is MNHEY and CDR2 is SMNVEV (reference sequence). Trimming removed 8 bases from V and 0 bases from J, with 13 bases in between. The CDR3 is CASRQEFMNTEAFF. CDR3 in DNA: TGTGCCAGCCGACAGGAGTTCATGAACACTGAAGCTTTCTTT.

The sample holds many counts of this clonotype. This chain's CDR3 is CASSFDTGYSNQPQHF. The DNA for the CDR3 is TGTGCCAGCAGTTTTGATACGGGTTATAGCAATCAGCCCCAGCATTTT. V gene TRBV28 combines with J gene TRBJ1-5; D unclear. The germline CDR1 and CDR2 sequences are MDHEN and SYDVKM. This CDR3 has 16 amino acids. V lost 3 bases and J 0 bases, leaving 12 bases between the germline ends. The full variable domain, rest sourced from reference TRBV28 and TRBJ1-5, is DVKVTQSSRYLVKRTGEKVFLECVQDMDHENMFWYRQDPGLGLRLIYFSYDVKMKEKGDIPEGYSVSREKKERFSLILESASTNQTSMYLCASSFDTGYSNQPQHFGDGTRLSIL.